The subject of this entry is one T cell receptor (beta chain). As yet, its antigen is unknown. This CDR3 is 15 amino acids long. Trimming shortened V by 5 bases and J by 5 bases, and 15 bases separated the two germline ends. Germline loops: CDR1 LNHDA, CDR2 SQIVND (reference sequence). This sample was included in a study of breast tumors, draining lymph nodes, adjacent tissues. Study findings and constraints: Findings are consistent with lymph node origin and intratumoral expansion of most tumor T cells.

TCRdb passed the multiplex PCR reads through MiXCR, listing each CDR3 protein once. The table has roughly 70,000 distinct CDR3 sequences, less than 45% seen once. Sequencing was performed on breast tumor tissue. The receptor's source is a female donor with breast cancer. Some clones in this sample may be carry-over from other donors' samples. The J gene is TRBJ2-2, the V gene TRBV19; D possibly corresponds to TRBD2 (5 bases). The CDR3 sequence is CASSRFVRGTGELFF. In nucleotides, the CDR3 is TGTGCCAGTAGTCGGTTCGTTAGAGGGACCGGGGAGCTGTTTTTT.